Following are 12 T cell receptor beta chains from one sample sequenced in a study of CD8+CD57+ T cells in acquired aplastic anemia. TCR beta VDJ and CDR3 profiles were obtained from a genomic DNA template. TCRdb re-derived calls from the reads in MiXCR, one entry per CDR3 protein. The sample has fewer than 200,000 distinct CDR3 sequences, about three fifths seen once; the top ten hold 45% to 55%. Sequencing was performed on sorted CD4+, CD8+, or CD8+CD57+ T cells (not recorded which) from PBMCs. These receptors all come from a human donor in good health.

V is TRBV9 and J is TRBJ2-5, with D maybe TRBD2 (5 bases). V gave up 0 bases and J gave up 5 bases, with 17 bases separating them. Looked up from germline, CDR1 is SGDLS and CDR2 is YYNGEE. This CDR3 is built from 16 residues. CDR3 region: CASSVGGGHGVETQYF. DNA for the CDR3: TGTGCCAGCAGCGTAGGTGGCGGGCACGGGGTGGAGACCCAGTACTTC.

The genes are TRBV9 and TRBJ2-1; no clear D. V was clipped by 0 bases and J by 9 bases, with 10 bases between them. From germline, CDR1 is SGDLS and CDR2 YYNGEE. This CDR3 is 13 amino acids long. The CDR3 DNA follows: TGTGCCAGCAGCGTAGGAGGCCTGGGTGAGCAGTTCTTC. Translating it yields CASSVGGLGEQFF. Combining the CDR3 with reference TRBV9 and TRBJ2-1 gives the whole variable domain DSGVTQTPKHLITATGQRVTLRCSPRSGDLSVYWYQQSLDQGLQFLIQYYNGEERAKGNILERFSAQQFPDLHSELNLSSLELGDSALYFCASSVGGLGEQFFGPGTRLTVL.

The CDR3 DNA reads as TGCAGCGTCCGATCGGGAGGGGGGCCCGGGTCGTACAATGAGCAGTTCTTC. Its translation: CSVRSGGGPGSYNEQFF. The chain is built from TRBV29-1 and TRBJ2-7, with TRBD2 identical over 8 bases. The better agreement between TRBJ2-1 and the DNA end casts doubt on the J call. Germline loops: CDR1 SQVTM, CDR2 ANQGSEA. CDR3 length: 17 amino acids.

The chain employs TRBV7-2 and TRBJ2-7, with 11 bases matching TRBD2. This CDR3 comprises 15 residues. Per germline, CDR1 SGHTA and CDR2 FQGNSA. J gave up 2 bases and V 5 bases, and 5 bases lay outside the gene matches. CDR3 bases: TGTGCCAGCAGCGTATCGGGACTAGCGGCCTACGAGCAGTACTTC. Translation gives CASSVSGLAAYEQYF.

The V call is TRBV15, the J call TRBJ2-3, with 11 bases matching TRBD1. CDR3 length: 16 amino acids. Germline-derived CDR1 and CDR2 are LNHNV and YYDKDF (reference sequence). Trimming at V came to 3 bases and at J to 2 bases, leaving 4 bases not matched to a gene. For the CDR3, the DNA is TGTGCCACCAGCAGTAGGACAGGGGGCTTCACAGATACGCAGTATTTT. Protein sequence: CATSSRTGGFTDTQYF.

V and J are TRBV20-1 and TRBJ1-1; 8 positions agree with TRBD1. V shed 4 bases, J shed 1 base, and the junction held 5 bases outside the gene matches. Germline values: CDR1 DFQATT, CDR2 SNEGSKA (reference sequence). This CDR3 has 14 amino acids. As DNA, the CDR3 is TGCAGTGCTAAAGCAGGGGGCGGGAACACTGAAGCTTTCTTT. This sequence encodes CSAKAGGGNTEAFF.

The chain uses TRBV13 and TRBJ2-7; D is possibly TRBD1 or TRBD2 (5 bases each). CDR3 length equals 14 residues. V lost 5 bases, J lost 7 bases, and 18 bases lay in between. CDR1 and CDR2 from the germline V gene are PRHDT and FYEKMQ (reference sequence). CDR3 amino acids: CASSQGPGTREQYF. The CDR3 coding sequence is TGTGCCAGCAGCCAAGGGCCCGGGACGCGTGAGCAGTACTTC. The variable domain in full, completed from reference TRBV13 and TRBJ2-7, reads AAGVIQSPRHLIKEKRETATLKCYPIPRHDTVYWYQQGPGQDPQFLISFYEKMQSDKGSIPDRFSAQQFSDYHSELNMSSLELGDSALYFCASSQGPGTREQYFGPGTRLTVT.

This clonotype was detected only once. This chain connects TRBV29-1 to TRBJ1-2; D is unresolved. V lost 1 base and J lost 7, with 7 bases in between. The CDR3 covers 11 residues. Germline V gene lookup returns CDR1 SQVTM and CDR2 ANQGSEA. This CDR3 is CSVEVMVGYTF. DNA of the CDR3: TGCAGCGTTGAAGTCATGGTTGGCTACACCTTC.

Many counts were recorded for this clonotype. The V gene is TRBV5-6, the J gene TRBJ2-6, with D unclear. Trimming removed 9 bases at V and 1 base at J, with 11 bases between. Germline V gene data show CDR1 as SGHDT and CDR2 as YYEEEE. The CDR3 consists of 14 residues. The CDR3 sequence is CATTLGSGANVLTF. CDR3 in DNA: TGTGCCACTACTCTGGGTTCTGGGGCCAACGTCCTGACTTTC.

This clonotype was seen a few times. The chain combines TRBV20-1 with TRBJ2-5; D is uncertain. The germline gives CDR1 DFQATT, CDR2 SNEGSKA (reference sequence). V dropped 3 bases and J dropped 2 bases, with 10 bases sitting between them. The CDR3 is 13 residues long. CDR3 nucleotide sequence: TGCAGTGCTAGTAGTGTAGGGCAAGAGACCCAGTACTTC. Translation: CSASSVGQETQYF.

This clonotype has a count of ten or more. V is TRBV9 and J is TRBJ2-5, with TRBD1 matching over 10 bases. Germline trimming cut 4 bases from V and 6 bases from J; bases unmatched to any gene: 6. The CDR3 consists of 14 residues. Germline V lookup: CDR1 SGDLS, CDR2 YYNGEE. In DNA form, the CDR3 reads TGTGCCAGCAGCCTCGACAGGGGGCGGAAGACCCAGTACTTC. It codes for CASSLDRGRKTQYF.

V gene TRBV20-1 combines with J gene TRBJ2-7, with 10 bases lining up with TRBD2. The CDR3 is 15 residues long. The J segment lost 0 bases and the V segment lost 0 bases, leaving 2 bases of the junction unmatched. CDR1 is DFQATT, CDR2 SNEGSKA, per germline (reference sequence). DNA for the CDR3: TGCAGTGCTAGAGAACTAGCGGGGAGCTCCTACGAGCAGTACTTC. Translated, it gives CSARELAGSSYEQYF.